This T cell receptor (beta chain) comes out of a study of shared clonotypes between healthy human individuals (dated by TCRdb to the early 2020s). Concerning the study at large: A few men and two women, aged 18 to 49 years, made up the cohort. Libraries were prepared and TCR repertoires were sequenced by different laboratories using diverse techniques, in order to increase sequencing depth and limit assay-specific biases. For each donor, CD4 naive and CD4 memory were each run on three plates, CD8 naive on two plates, and CD8 memory on one plate. Leukapheresis yielded between about 0.94 and 8.9 billion PBMCs per donor. To estimate repertoire size and how much clonotypes are shared between individuals, the study performed deep sequencing of blood TCR repertoires from about five healthy adults. Results the study describes overall, beyond this receptor: Naive subsets generally had larger estimated clonotype richness than memory subsets. Incomplete sequencing was indicated by rarefaction of sorted-subset datasets, despite the large sequencing depth. Higher generation probabilities were observed for clonotypes shared by all four sorted-subset donors than for non-shared clonotypes. Across a few donors, approximately 4.9% of naive CD4, over 3% of naive CD8, under 2.5% of memory CD4, and about 0.4% of memory CD8 clonotypes were shared. Sampling was restricted to blood, and TCR repertoires in tissue are likely to differ from TCR repertoires in blood. Because the study included a small number of donors, the genetic and exposure-history diversity represented was limited. Based on pairwise subsampling, the degree of clonotype sharing among donors was expected to be affected by sequencing depth.

TCR CDR3 regions were amplified from genomic DNA by multiplex PCR using the deep immunoSEQ assay. Extracted genomic DNA from each cell subset was spread evenly across all wells of several immunoSEQ 96-well plates, with each plate serving as a replicate. For sorted subsets, each replicate PCR was loaded with approximately 200 ng genomic DNA, equivalent to 25,000 to 35,000 T cell genomes. Purified libraries were measured with a Qubit 3.0 fluorometer, size-checked on a Bioanalyzer 2100, and measured again with the KAPA Library Quantification kit. Every immunoSEQ 96-well plate was sequenced on a separate single-read 150-cycle Illumina NextSeq 550 flow cell. On the study's bioinformatics: The immunoSEQ output contained only junctional sequences without quality scores, so filtering could not match that applied to full-length reads. Sequences were annotated with PyIR, a Python wrapper for IgBLAST v1.9, and V/J genes and CDR3 were assigned using IMGT germline references. Reads with weak V/J assignments (E-value above 1e-6), missing CDR3, stop codons, out-of-frame junctions, or ambiguous translated residues were removed. V3J clonotypes were defined as sequences sharing the same inferred V gene, J gene, and CDR3 amino acid sequence. Percentage overlap between repertoires was calculated by dividing the number of shared unique clonotypes by the size of the smaller repertoire. Three approaches were used to assess repertoire richness: RTK rarefaction, the Chao1 estimator, and Recon v2.1 estimates of unobserved clonotypes. Generation probabilities were computed with OLGA for all TCRbeta clonotypes obtained by the gDNA method from a few donors. The source is immuneACCESS, and TCRdb retained only in-frame sequences with V and J called. Part of the clones is not carried over; for the studies checked, unresolved V genes explain less than half of this, and the remainder is unexplained. From that table come the V and J calls and clone size; the DNA was used to work out D and trimming. The sample table lists roughly 1 million clones, about 70% of them with a count of one. The ten largest clonotypes hold over 1.3% of the sample.

Points on this clone: Its antigen is still unknown. Base qualities are not at hand, and no much larger clone is one base apart.

The donors were healthy, HIV-negative adults with no recently reported acute infections or vaccinations. All donors were Caucasian adults living in Nashville, Tennessee, USA. CD4+ T cells were enriched through magnetic negative selection, after which naive cells were positively selected on CD45RA and the remaining negative fraction served as the memory subset. Blood was obtained by leukapheresis, after which PBMCs were separated by Ficoll-Histopaque density gradient centrifugation and cryopreserved in liquid nitrogen vapor phase. Analytical flow cytometry was used to check the purity and quantity of every magnetically sorted T cell population. Each sorted fraction had its genomic DNA isolated and then quantified by UV absorbance on a Nanodrop 2000c. The sample was memory CD4+ T cells sorted from blood. Explained via the paper, the cell subset or site label denotes: CD45RA-negative fraction. The TCR was taken from a young man in good health.

Here the CDR3 is given as CASSLKTRTDTQYF. The nucleotide sequence reads as follows: TGTGCCAGCAGCTTAAAAACAAGGACAGATACGCAGTATTTT. This receptor chain uses TRBV11-2 and TRBJ2-3, with the identity of the D gene unclear. Spanning cysteine to phenylalanine, the CDR3 consists of 14 amino acids. This entry keeps only the CDR3 DNA: 42 bases, framed from base 1. The CDR1 and CDR2 encoded by the germline V gene are SGHAT and FQNNGV. V and J are truncated by 2 bases and 3 bases respectively, leaving an intervening sequence of 9 bases.